The 18 T cell receptor beta chains below were found in one sample sequenced in a study of T cells in localized non-small cell lung cancer. Libraries were prepared by immunoSEQ multiplex PCR; TCRdb keeps only in-frame clonotypes and omits some of them. The sample contains 2,000 to 2,500 clones, roughly 26% of which appear only once. Sample: normal lung tissue next to the tumor, taken before any cancer treatment. These receptors were collected from a woman aged 35-70 years with stage I lung adenocarcinoma.

The CDR3 loop is CASSGDTSSGNTIYF. The CDR3, as DNA: TGTGCCAGCAGCGGAGACACCAGCTCTGGAAACACCATATATTTT. This rearrangement joins TRBV9 to TRBJ1-3; no reliable D call. V was trimmed by 3 bases and J by 0 bases, leaving 10 bases between them. Looked up from germline, CDR1 is SGDLS and CDR2 is YYNGEE. The CDR3 runs to 15 residues.

By its share, this clone is medium-sized. This chain joins TRBV11-3 and TRBJ1-2; D gene ambiguous. Trimming left V 7 bases short and J 4 bases short, with 16 bases between. Germline lookup yields CDR1 SGHNT and CDR2 YENEEA. This CDR3 has 14 amino acids. Here the CDR3 DNA reads TGTGCCAGCAATGACTTGGGGTCCCTCTATGGCTACACCTTC. It is translated as CASNDLGSLYGYTF.

V gene TRBV30 combines with J gene TRBJ1-2; 7 bases align to TRBD1. J lost 4 bases, V lost 2 bases, and 7 bases had no gene match. The CDR3 has 14 residues. CDR1 and CDR2 from the germline V gene are GTSNPN and SVGIG (reference sequence). The CDR3 DNA reads TGTGCCTGGAGTCGACAGGGAGGAGGCTATGGCTACACCTTC. Its protein is CAWSRQGGGYGYTF.

In this sample, this clone turned up a few times. The chain is built from TRBV11-3 and TRBJ1-2; no clear D gene. Trimming took 3 bases from V and 4 from J, leaving 15 bases between them. CDR3 length equals 15 residues. CDR1 is SGHNT, CDR2 YENEEA, per germline. CDR3 bases: TGTGCCAGCAGCTTTGGAGTCGGGGTCGCCTATGGCTACACCTTC. Translated, it gives CASSFGVGVAYGYTF.

The rearrangement joins TRBV6-8 to TRBJ2-1; unclear D gene. Trimming shortened V by 7 bases and J by 0 bases, and 7 bases separated the two germline ends. Germline-derived CDR1 and CDR2 are MNHGY and SAAAGT. CDR3 length: 13 amino acids. The CDR3 DNA reads TGTGCCAGCACCCTTAGCTCCTACAATGAGCAGTTCTTC. Translated: CASTLSSYNEQFF.

This clone is medium-sized by share. V usage is TRBV9 and J usage is TRBJ1-2, with 8 bases that match TRBD1. Germline CDR1 reads SGDLS; CDR2 reads YYNGEE. V lost 3 bases, J lost 3 bases, and 4 bases stayed unmatched. The CDR3 consists of 14 residues. The CDR3 sequence: CASSGDRFDYGYTF. The CDR3 nucleotides are TGTGCCAGCAGCGGGGACAGGTTTGACTATGGCTACACCTTC.

The CDR3 nucleotides are TGCGCCAGCAGTCGCGTGGGACCGCCGAACACTGAAGCTTTCTTT. The encoded protein is CASSRVGPPNTEAFF. The chain recombines TRBV23-1 with TRBJ1-1; perhaps TRBD1 as D (5 bases). TRBV23-1 is annotated as an ORF whose role is uncertain. There are 15 residues in the CDR3. With 4 bases removed from V and 1 base from J, the gap between germline ends came to 13 bases.

Only a few counts were recorded for this clone. The chain has TRBV12-5 and TRBJ1-1; D is unresolved. The germline CDR1 and CDR2 sequences are LGHNT and FRNRAP. There are 13 residues in the CDR3. The CDR3 region has the DNA TGTGCCAACAAGAATTCCTGGGCTACTGAAGCTTTCTTT. It encodes CANKNSWATEAFF.

The gene calls are TRBV19 and TRBJ2-1; weak D call: TRBD1 (7 bases). Germline CDR1 and CDR2: LNHDA and SQIVND (reference sequence). The CDR3 has 13 amino acids. V lost 8 bases and J lost 9, with 17 bases in between. CDR3 sequence: CASQSRGASEQFF. The DNA of the CDR3 is TGTGCCAGTCAATCCAGGGGGGCTAGTGAGCAGTTCTTC. The whole variable domain, filled in from reference TRBV19 and TRBJ2-1, reads DGGITQSPKYLFRKEGQNVTLSCEQNLNHDAMYWYRQDPGQGLRLIYYSQIVNDFQKGDIAEGYSVSREKKESFPLTVTSAQKNPTAFYLCASQSRGASEQFFGPGTRLTVL.

This clone ranks as medium-sized. The chain joins TRBV11-3 to TRBJ2-5, with D possibly TRBD1 on 6 matching bases. Germline V CDR1 and CDR2: SGHNT, YENEEA. This CDR3 comprises 15 residues. The germline V and J ends were trimmed by 2 bases and 1 base, with 11 bases remaining between them. The CDR3 bases are TGTGCCAGCAGCTTACCTGAACAGGGCCAAGAGACCCAGTACTTC. It encodes CASSLPEQGQETQYF.

This clone qualifies as hyperexpanded (1% or more). This chain connects TRBV6-8 to TRBJ1-5; tentatively, D is TRBD1 (5 bases). Trimming removed 3 bases at V and 1 base at J, with 10 bases between. The germline gives CDR1 MNHGY, CDR2 SAAAGT. The length of the CDR3 is 15 residues. Here the CDR3 reads CASSYSRDSNQPQHF. The CDR3 DNA follows: TGTGCCAGCAGTTATAGTCGGGACAGCAATCAGCCCCAGCATTTT.

The genes are TRBV12-5 and TRBJ1-1, with D unclear. V was clipped by 8 bases and J by 1 base, with 11 bases between them. Germline assignment: CDR1 LGHNT and CDR2 FRNRAP. This CDR3 spans 13 amino acids. CDR3 sequence: CASREGWNTEAFF. The CDR3 DNA reads as TGTGCTAGTAGGGAGGGTTGGAACACTGAAGCTTTCTTT.

The chain uses TRBV5-1 and TRBJ2-7; perhaps D is TRBD1 or TRBD2 (6 bases each). Germline V gives CDR1 SGHRS, CDR2 YFSETQ. The germline V and J ends were trimmed by 8 bases and 5 bases, with 20 bases remaining between them. The CDR3 extends over 14 amino acids. The CDR3 coding sequence is TGCGCCAGTGGTTGGGGGGCTAGTCTGGACGAGCAGTACTTC. Amino acid sequence: CASGWGASLDEQYF.

The chain is built from TRBV6-1 and TRBJ2-5, with 12 bases matching TRBD2. Germline CDR1 and CDR2: MNHNS and SASEGT. This CDR3 has 21 amino acids. With V trimmed by 2 bases and J by 5 bases, 21 bases remained unmatched. In DNA, the CDR3 is TGTGCCAGCAGTGAACCGGTCGACAGGCTGTCTAGCGGGGGGGCCGCGGAGACCCAGTACTTC. Amino acids: CASSEPVDRLSSGGAAETQYF.

By frequency in the sample, this clone is large. The chain has TRBV14 and TRBJ2-1; 9 bases map to TRBD1. This CDR3 comprises 13 residues. Germline V gene sequence: CDR1 SGHDN, CDR2 FVKESK. J gave up 9 bases and V 4 bases, and 4 bases lay outside the gene matches. The CDR3, as DNA: TGTGCCAGCAGCCGGGACAGGGTTTTTGAGCAGTTCTTC. Residues: CASSRDRVFEQFF.

Only a few counts were recorded for this clone. This chain connects TRBV9 to TRBJ2-6; D is unresolved. The V and J ends lost 2 bases and 0 bases respectively, with 9 bases between them. The germline CDR1 and CDR2 sequences are SGDLS and YYNGEE. The CDR3 contains 16 residues. DNA for the CDR3: TGTGCCAGCAGCGTCCAGCCCCGCTCTGGGGCCAACGTCCTGACTTTC. This encodes CASSVQPRSGANVLTF.

The rearrangement links TRBV23-1 to TRBJ1-2; no reliable D call. TRBV23-1 belongs to the ORF category, with a function that is uncertain. V dropped 7 bases and J dropped 4 bases, with 13 bases sitting between them. This CDR3 is 13 amino acids long. The CDR3 DNA sequence: TGCGCCAGCACCCCCTGGACCCCCTATGGCTACACCTTC. Residues: CASTPWTPYGYTF.

The sample holds a few counts of this clone. The chain combines TRBV1 with TRBJ2-5. TRBV1 is designated a pseudogene. CDR3 length: 14 residues. In DNA form, the CDR3 reads TGCGCCAGCAGCCAAGATGGATTACAAGAGACCCAGTACTTC. Protein: CASSQDGLQETQYF.